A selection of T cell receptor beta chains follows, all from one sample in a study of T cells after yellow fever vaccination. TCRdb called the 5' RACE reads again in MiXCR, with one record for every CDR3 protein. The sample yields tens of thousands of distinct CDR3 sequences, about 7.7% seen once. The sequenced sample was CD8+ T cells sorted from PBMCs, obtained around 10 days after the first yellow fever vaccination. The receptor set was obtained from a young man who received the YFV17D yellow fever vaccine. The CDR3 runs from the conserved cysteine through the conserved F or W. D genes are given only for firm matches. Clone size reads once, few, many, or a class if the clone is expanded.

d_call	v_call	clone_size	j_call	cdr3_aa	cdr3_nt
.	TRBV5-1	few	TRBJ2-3	CASSQVGYTQYF	TGCGCCAGCAGCCAGGTCGGCTATACGCAGTATTTT
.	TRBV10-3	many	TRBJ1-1	CAISEGENTEAFF	TGTGCCATCAGTGAAGGGGAGAACACTGAAGCTTTCTTT
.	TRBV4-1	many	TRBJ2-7	CASSTAGGGVDYEQYF	TGCGCCAGCAGCACGGCCGGAGGGGGCGTTGATTACGAGCAGTACTTC
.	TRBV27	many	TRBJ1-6	CASSWADASSYNSPLHF	TGTGCCAGCAGTTGGGCGGACGCCTCCTCCTATAATTCACCCCTCCACTTT
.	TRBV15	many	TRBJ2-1	CATSRDMLSSYNEQFF	TGTGCCACCAGCAGAGATATGCTGAGCTCCTACAATGAGCAGTTCTTC
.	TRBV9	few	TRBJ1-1	CASSVGTLLGTEAFF	TGTGCCAGCAGCGTCGGGACACTCCTCGGGACTGAAGCTTTCTTT
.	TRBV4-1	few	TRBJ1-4	CASSQDTAGAPRKLFF	TGCGCCAGCAGCCAAGATACGGCGGGAGCCCCCCGAAAACTGTTTTTT
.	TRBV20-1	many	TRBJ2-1	CSARIRSSYNEQFF	TGCAGTGCTAGGATAAGGTCTAGCTACAATGAGCAGTTCTTC
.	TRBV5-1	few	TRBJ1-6	CASRGGNSPLHF	TGCGCCAGCCGGGGCGGCAATTCACCCCTCCACTTT
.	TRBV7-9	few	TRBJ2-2	CASSLFRGLAGELFF	TGTGCCAGCAGCTTGTTCAGGGGCCTCGCCGGGGAGCTGTTTTTT
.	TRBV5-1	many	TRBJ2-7	CASSLSRAPGVEQYF	TGCGCCAGCAGCTTGTCCCGGGCCCCAGGGGTCGAGCAGTACTTC